This TCR beta chain was profiled in a study of blood T cells in healthy people across ages. Study-wide results and caveats: Investigators treated diversity estimates from one million T cells as underestimates. No conclusive comparison of naive versus antigen-experienced cells was possible with unsorted PBMCs. Naive T cell percentage and TCR beta diversity correlated strongly.

Per sample, a minimum of 6 million PBMCs were isolated. Turning to this clonotype: Antigen specificity is unknown.

It was with a sample-barcoded 5' primer and a J-beta primer mix that a second PCR of roughly 6 to 11 cycles was run. Each CDR3 protein gets one entry after TCRdb re-called the 5' RACE reads with MiXCR. The table includes hundreds of thousands of distinct CDR3 sequences, about 30% detected once. The source is a woman over 75 in good health. Specimen: blood.

In DNA, the CDR3 is TGTGCCACTACGGACAGGGGGGATGAGCAGTACTTC. This encodes CATTDRGDEQYF. The rearrangement uses TRBV7-9 and TRBJ2-5; 10 bases are a match to TRBD1. Germline CDR1 SEHNR, CDR2 FQNEAQ (reference sequence). The CDR3 has 12 residues. The trim removed 10 bases at V and 11 bases at J, leaving 10 bases unmatched.